This TCR beta chain is from a study of blood T cell repertoires in COVID-19. Study context: COVID-19 samples from acute and convalescent phases originated in the United States, Italy and Spain.

J was trimmed by 2 bases and V by 6 bases; bases with no gene match: 9. The CDR3 spans 16 residues. CDR1 is SNHLY, CDR2 FYNNEI, per germline. Individuals drawn from 20 to 25 US areas were roughly 18 to 95 years old. Each recovered donor of Cohort 3 presented with two negative PCRs, clearance, or symptom resolution. Original data processing: Nucleated cell number was recorded as an estimate derived from reference gene primer amplification. Clones were read by immunoSEQ multiplex PCR, and TCRdb kept only the in-frame ones, dropping some. From that table come the V and J calls and clone size; the DNA was used to work out D and trimming. The table includes under 200,000 clones, more than 70% detected once.

This TCR was sampled from a man aged 60 to 75 who had recovered from COVID-19. The sample consisted of PBMCs or T cells enriched from blood (not recorded which). The rearrangement links TRBV2 to TRBJ2-7; 11 bases line up with TRBD2. CDR3 in DNA: TGTGCCAGCAGCGAGGGGACTAGCGGTGTGACCTACGAGCAGTACTTC. This encodes CASSEGTSGVTYEQYF.